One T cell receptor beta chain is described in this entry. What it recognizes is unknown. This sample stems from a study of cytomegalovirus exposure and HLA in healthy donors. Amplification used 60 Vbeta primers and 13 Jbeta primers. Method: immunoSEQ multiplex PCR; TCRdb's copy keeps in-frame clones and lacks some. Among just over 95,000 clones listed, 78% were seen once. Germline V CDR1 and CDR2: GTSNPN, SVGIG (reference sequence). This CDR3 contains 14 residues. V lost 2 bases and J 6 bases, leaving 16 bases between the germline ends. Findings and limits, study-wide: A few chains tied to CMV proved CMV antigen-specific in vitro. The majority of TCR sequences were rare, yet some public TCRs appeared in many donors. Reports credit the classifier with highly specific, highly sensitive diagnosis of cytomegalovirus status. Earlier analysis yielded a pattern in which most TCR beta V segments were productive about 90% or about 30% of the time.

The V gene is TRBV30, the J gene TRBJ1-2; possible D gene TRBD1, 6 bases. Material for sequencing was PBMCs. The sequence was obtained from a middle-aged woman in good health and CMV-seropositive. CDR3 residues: CAWSRDTDGHGYTF. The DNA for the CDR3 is TGTGCCTGGAGTAGGGACACCGATGGACATGGCTACACCTTC.